This T cell receptor beta chain was retrieved from a study of cytomegalovirus exposure and HLA in healthy donors. The PCR was carried out with 60 Vbeta primers and 13 Jbeta primers. Generated by immunoSEQ multiplex PCR, the TCRdb table keeps only in-frame clones and is missing some. The profile shows more than 150,000 clones, 83% of them singletons. The V end lost 2 bases, the J end lost 5 bases, and 13 bases lay between the germline ends. Germline loops: CDR1 SGHDT, CDR2 YYEEEE. This CDR3 comprises 14 residues. This TCR was recovered from a man over 45 in good health and CMV-seronegative. Sequencing was carried out using PBMCs. The V and J genes are TRBV5-6 and TRBJ2-5; D is uncertain. This CDR3 is CASSFFTLRETQYF. The CDR3 DNA is TGTGCCAGCAGCTTTTTTACCCTCCGGGAGACCCAGTACTTC.